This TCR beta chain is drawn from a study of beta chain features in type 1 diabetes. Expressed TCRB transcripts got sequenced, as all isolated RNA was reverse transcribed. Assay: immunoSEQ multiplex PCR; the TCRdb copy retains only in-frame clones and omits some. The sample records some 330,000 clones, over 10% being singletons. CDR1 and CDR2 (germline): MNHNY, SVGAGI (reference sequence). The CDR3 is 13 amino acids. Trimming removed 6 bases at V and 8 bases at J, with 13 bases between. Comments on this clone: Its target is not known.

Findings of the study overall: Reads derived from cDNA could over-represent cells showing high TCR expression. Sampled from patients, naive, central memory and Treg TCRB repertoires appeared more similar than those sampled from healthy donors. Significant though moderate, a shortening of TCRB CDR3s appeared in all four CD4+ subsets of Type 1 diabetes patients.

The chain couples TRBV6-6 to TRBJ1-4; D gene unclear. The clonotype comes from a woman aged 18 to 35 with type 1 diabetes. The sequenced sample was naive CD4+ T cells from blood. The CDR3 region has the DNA TGTGCCAGCAGATTACCCTCGGTGGAAAAACTGTTTTTT. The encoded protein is CASRLPSVEKLFF.